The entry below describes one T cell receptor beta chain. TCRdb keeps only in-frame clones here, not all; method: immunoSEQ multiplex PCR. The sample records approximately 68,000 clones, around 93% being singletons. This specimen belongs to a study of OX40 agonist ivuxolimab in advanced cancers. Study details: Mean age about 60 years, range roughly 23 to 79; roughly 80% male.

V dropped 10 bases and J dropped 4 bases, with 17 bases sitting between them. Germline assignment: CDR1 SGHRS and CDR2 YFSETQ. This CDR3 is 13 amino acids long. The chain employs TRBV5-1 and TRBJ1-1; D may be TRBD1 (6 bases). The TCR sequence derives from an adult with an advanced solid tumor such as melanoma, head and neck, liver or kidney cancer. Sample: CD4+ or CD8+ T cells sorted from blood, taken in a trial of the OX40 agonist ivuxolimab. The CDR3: CASQQGDGTEAFF. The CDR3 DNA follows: TGCGCCTCCCAACAGGGTGATGGCACTGAAGCTTTCTTT.